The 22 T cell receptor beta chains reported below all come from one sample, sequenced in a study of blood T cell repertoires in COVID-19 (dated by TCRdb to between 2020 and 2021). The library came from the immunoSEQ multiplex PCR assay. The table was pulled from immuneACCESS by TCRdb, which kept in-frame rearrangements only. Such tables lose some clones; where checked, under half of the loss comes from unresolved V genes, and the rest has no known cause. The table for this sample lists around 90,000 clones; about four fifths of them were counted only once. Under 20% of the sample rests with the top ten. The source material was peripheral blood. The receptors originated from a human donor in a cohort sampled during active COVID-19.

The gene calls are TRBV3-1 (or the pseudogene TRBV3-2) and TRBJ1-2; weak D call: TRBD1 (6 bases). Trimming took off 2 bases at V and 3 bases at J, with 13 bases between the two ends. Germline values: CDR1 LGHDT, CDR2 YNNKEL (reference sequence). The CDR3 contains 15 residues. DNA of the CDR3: TGTGCCAGCAGCCAATCGGACAGATTGGACTATGGCTACACCTTC. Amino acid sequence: CASSQSDRLDYGYTF.

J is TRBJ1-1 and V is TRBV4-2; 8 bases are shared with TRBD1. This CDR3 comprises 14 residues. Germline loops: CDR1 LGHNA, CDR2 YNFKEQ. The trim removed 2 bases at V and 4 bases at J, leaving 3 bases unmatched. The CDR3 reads CASSQRQGTTEAFF. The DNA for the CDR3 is TGTGCCAGCAGCCAACGACAGGGGACCACTGAAGCTTTCTTT.

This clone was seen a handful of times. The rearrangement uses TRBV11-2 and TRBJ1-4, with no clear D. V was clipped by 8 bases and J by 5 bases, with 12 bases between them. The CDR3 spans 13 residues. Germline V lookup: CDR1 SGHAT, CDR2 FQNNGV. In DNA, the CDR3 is TGTGCCAGCGGGAGACGGAGAAATGAAAAACTGTTTTTT. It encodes CASGRRRNEKLFF.

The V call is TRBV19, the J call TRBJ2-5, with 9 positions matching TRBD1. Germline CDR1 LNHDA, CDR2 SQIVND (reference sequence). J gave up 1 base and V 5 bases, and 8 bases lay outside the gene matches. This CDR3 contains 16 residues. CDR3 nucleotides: TGTGCCAGTAGTCCGGGGACAGGGAGGTCCCAAGAGACCCAGTACTTC. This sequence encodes CASSPGTGRSQETQYF.

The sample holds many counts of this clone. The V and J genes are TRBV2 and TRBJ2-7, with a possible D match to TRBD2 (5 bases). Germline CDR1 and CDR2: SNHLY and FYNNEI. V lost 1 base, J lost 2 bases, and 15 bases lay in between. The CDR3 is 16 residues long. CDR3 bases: TGTGCCAGCAGTGAAGGCCCCATCGGGGTGGCCTACGAGCAGTACTTC. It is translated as CASSEGPIGVAYEQYF.

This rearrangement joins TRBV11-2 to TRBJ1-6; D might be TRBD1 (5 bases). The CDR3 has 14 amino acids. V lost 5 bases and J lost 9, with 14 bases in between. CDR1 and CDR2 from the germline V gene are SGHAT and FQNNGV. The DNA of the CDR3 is TGTGCCAGCAGCGGGACTTCGGGGGGTTCACCCCTCCACTTT. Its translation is CASSGTSGGSPLHF.

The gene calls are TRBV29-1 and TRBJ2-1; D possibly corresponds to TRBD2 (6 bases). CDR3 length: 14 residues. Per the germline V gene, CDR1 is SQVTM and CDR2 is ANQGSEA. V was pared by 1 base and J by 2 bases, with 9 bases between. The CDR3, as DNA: TGCAGCGTTGAAGGTCTAGCGCCCTACAATGAGCAGTTCTTC. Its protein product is CSVEGLAPYNEQFF.

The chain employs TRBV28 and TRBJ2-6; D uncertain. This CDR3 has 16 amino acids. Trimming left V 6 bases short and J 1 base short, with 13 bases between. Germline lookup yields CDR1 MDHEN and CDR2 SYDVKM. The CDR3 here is CASRPSLRSGANVLTF. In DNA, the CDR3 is TGTGCCAGCAGACCCAGCCTCAGGTCTGGGGCCAACGTCCTGACTTTC.

CDR3 amino acids: CASSQGTGSGSYEQYF. The CDR3 coding sequence is TGCGCCAGCAGCCAAGGGACGGGTAGCGGGAGCTACGAGCAGTACTTC. V and J are TRBV4-1 and TRBJ2-7; 9 bases are shared with TRBD2. V trimming: 1 base; J trimming: 3 bases; junction bases outside the gene matches: 7. Germline CDR1 is MGHRA and CDR2 is YSYEKL. The CDR3 has 16 residues.

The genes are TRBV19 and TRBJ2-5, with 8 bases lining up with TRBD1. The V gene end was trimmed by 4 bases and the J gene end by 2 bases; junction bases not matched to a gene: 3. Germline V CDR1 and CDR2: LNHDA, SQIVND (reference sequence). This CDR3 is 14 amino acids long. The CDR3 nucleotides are TGTGCCAGTAGTACGACAGGGGAGCAAGAGACCCAGTACTTC. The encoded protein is CASSTTGEQETQYF.

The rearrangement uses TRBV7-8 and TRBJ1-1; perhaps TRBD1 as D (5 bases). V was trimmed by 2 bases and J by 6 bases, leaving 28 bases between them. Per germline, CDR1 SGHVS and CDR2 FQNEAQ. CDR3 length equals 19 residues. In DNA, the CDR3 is TGTGCCAGCAGCTTAACACGTTCGGGACTCTCAACGATCAACCCTGAAGCTTTCTTT. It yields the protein CASSLTRSGLSTINPEAFF.

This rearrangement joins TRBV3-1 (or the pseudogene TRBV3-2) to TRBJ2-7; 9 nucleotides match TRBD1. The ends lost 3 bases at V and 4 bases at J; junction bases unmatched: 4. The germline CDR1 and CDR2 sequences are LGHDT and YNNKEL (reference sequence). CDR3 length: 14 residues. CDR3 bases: TGTGCCAGCAGCCAGGGACAGGGTTCGTACGAGCAGTACTTC. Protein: CASSQGQGSYEQYF.

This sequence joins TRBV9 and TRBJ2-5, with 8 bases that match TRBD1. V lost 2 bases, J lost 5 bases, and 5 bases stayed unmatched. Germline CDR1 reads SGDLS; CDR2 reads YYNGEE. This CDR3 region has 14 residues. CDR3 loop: CASSVDRGVETQYF. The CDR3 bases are TGTGCCAGCAGCGTCGACAGGGGCGTGGAGACCCAGTACTTC.

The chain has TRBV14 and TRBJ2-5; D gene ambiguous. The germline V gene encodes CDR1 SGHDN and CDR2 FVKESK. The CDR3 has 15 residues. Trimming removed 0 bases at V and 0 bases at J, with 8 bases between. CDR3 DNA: TGTGCCAGCAGCCAAGAGTGGCAGAACCAAGAGACCCAGTACTTC. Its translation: CASSQEWQNQETQYF.

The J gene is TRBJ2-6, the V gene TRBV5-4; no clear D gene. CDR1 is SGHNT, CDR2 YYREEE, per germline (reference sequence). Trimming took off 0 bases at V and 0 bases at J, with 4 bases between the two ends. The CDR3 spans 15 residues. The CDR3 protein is CASSLAYSGANVLTF. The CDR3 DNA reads TGTGCCAGCAGCTTGGCCTACTCTGGGGCCAACGTCCTGACTTTC.

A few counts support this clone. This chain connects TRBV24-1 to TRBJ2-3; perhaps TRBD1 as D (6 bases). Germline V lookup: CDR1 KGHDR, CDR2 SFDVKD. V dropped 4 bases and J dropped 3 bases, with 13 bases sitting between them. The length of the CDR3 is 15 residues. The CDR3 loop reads CATSDSGQLTDTQYF. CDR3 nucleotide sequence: TGTGCCACCAGTGACTCCGGACAGTTAACAGATACGCAGTATTTT.

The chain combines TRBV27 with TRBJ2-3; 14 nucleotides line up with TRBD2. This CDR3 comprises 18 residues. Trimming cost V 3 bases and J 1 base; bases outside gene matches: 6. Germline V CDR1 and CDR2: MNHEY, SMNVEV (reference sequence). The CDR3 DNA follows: TGTGCCAGCAGTTTCTTTCCGGGACTAGCGGGAGGCACAGATACGCAGTATTTT. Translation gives CASSFFPGLAGGTDTQYF.

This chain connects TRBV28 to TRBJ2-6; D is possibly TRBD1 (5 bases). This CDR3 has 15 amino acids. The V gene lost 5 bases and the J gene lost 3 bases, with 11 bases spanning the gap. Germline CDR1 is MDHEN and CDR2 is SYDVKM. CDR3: CASSNDSFGANVLTF. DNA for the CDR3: TGTGCCAGCAGTAACGACAGCTTTGGGGCCAACGTCCTGACTTTC.

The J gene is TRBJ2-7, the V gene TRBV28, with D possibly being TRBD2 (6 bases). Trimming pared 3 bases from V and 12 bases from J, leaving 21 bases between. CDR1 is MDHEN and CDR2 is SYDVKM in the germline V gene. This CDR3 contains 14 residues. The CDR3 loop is CASSLTSFYTGAYF. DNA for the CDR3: TGTGCCAGCAGTTTGACTAGTTTTTATACCGGGGCGTACTTC. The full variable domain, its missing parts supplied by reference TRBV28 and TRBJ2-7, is DVKVTQSSRYLVKRTGEKVFLECVQDMDHENMFWYRQDPGLGLRLIYFSYDVKMKEKGDIPEGYSVSREKKERFSLILESASTNQTSMYLCASSLTSFYTGAYFGPGTRLTVT.

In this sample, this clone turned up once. As DNA, the CDR3 is TGTGCCAGCAGACTCGACAGGGTAATCACTGAAGCTTTCTTT. Translated: CASRLDRVITEAFF. The chain joins TRBV6-5 to TRBJ1-1; 7 nucleotides agree with TRBD1. From germline, CDR1 is MNHEY and CDR2 SVGAGI. The CDR3 consists of 14 residues. V lost 6 bases, J lost 4 bases, and 8 bases stayed unmatched.

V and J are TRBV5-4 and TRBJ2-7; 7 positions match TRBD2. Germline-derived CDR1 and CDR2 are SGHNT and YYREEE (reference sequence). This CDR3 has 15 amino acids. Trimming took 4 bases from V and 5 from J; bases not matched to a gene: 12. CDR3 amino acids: CASSTAGVPTHEQYF. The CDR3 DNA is TGTGCCAGCAGCACGGCGGGGGTACCTACCCACGAGCAGTACTTC. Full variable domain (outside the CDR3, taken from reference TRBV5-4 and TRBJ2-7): ETGVTQSPTHLIKTRGQQVTLRCSSQSGHNTVSWYQQALGQGPQFIFQYYREEENGRGNFPPRFSGLQFPNYSSELNVNALELDDSALYLCASSTAGVPTHEQYFGPGTRLTVT.

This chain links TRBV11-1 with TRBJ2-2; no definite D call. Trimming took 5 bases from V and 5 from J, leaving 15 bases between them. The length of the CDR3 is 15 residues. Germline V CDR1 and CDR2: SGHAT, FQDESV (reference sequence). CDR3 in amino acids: CASSHFVAGTGELFF. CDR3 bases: TGTGCCAGCAGCCATTTCGTGGCCGGGACCGGGGAGCTGTTTTTT.